This TCR beta chain comes out of a study of T cell responses to AZD1222 COVID-19 vaccine listed by TCRdb under 2021. For the study in its entirety: Because spike-specific TCR depth and breadth did not differ between the two schedules, AZD1222 recipients who got a second dose at roughly 4 weeks were pooled with those who got a second dose at roughly 12 weeks. A total of just over 230 trial participants underwent TCR sequencing, of whom some 200 had received two doses of AZD1222 and around 26 had received two doses of the MenACWY control vaccine. Trial participants were enrolled by age into subgroups of 18-55, 56-69 and 70-plus years, and around 150, 29 and 61 TCR-sequenced participants, respectively, were included in these subgroups. Here is what the overall study found, with its caveats: Vaccine-associated CD4 TCRs spanned the whole spike protein, with dominant responses in regions 160-218 and 743-854. Reportedly, almost half of the unique spike-specific TCRs recognized epitopes lying outside the regions that are mutated in the B.1.351 and B.1.1.7 variants. No day 14 peak-response samples were available, so repertoires were characterized only after the peak T cell response. Most participants were white British and females outnumbered males, and the authors suggested that clonal diversity may have been underestimated. After two AZD1222 doses, spike-specific TCR breadth and depth were significantly higher than at day 0 and than in MenACWY recipients. Conclusions about previously exposed vaccinees were limited because only a handful of AZD1222 recipients were SARS-CoV-2 seropositive at baseline. In the small 56-69-year group, the increase in depth fell short of significance, most likely because of low power.

As regards this clone: The target of this receptor is not known. No much larger clonotype is one base removed from it; base qualities were not supplied.

The CDR3 regions of human TCRbeta chains were analyzed by immunosequencing. Concerning the study's data processing: TCRs in the repertoires were compared against a reference library of SARS-CoV-2-specific TCRs that had been generated with the MIRA antigen-specificity platform. Breadth was defined as the fraction of unique TCRs that were SARS-CoV-2-associated, and depth was defined as the fraction of total T cells that were SARS-CoV-2-associated. Using the MIRA data, each spike-specific TCR was assigned both to the spike region to which the TCR was reactive and to a CD4 or CD8 class. Log10-transformed breadth and depth values were compared by one-way ANOVA with Sidak's multiple comparisons tests. In its TCRdb copy, this immuneACCESS table keeps in-frame sequences only and misses some clones. Where compared with another copy, unresolved V genes explain less than half of these, and the others have no known cause. V and J calls and clone size are copied from that table; D and trimming were computed from the DNA. This sample is represented by 180,000 or so clones; just over 90% of them were singletons. The ten largest clonotypes hold around 2.6% of the sample.

From its cysteine to its phenylalanine, the CDR3 spans 14 amino acids. Only the CDR3 DNA stays, 42 bases, in frame from base 1. According to the germline V gene (reference sequence), CDR1 reads SEHNR and CDR2 reads FQNEAQ. The germline V end is reduced by 5 bases and the J end by 13 bases; junction bases left unmatched: 16. Per the publication, the time point label means: baseline before first vaccination. Samples from vaccinated people were obtained from the UK trials COV001 and COV002, which included a single-blind randomized controlled phase 2/3 trial of AZD1222 (ChAdOx1 nCoV-19) in healthy adults. For TCRbeta chain sequencing, PBMC samples were collected from trial participants at day 0 and at day 28 after the second dose.

Recombination joined TRBV7-9 with TRBJ1-2; a stretch of 7 junction bases matches TRBD1. This clonotype was sampled from an adult in good health. Sequenced material: peripheral blood, taken on day 0 of AZD1222 vaccination. Here is the DNA: TGTGCCAGCAGCATACAGGGGAATTCATCCTCTTCCACCTTC. It codes for CASSIQGNSSSSTF.